This T cell receptor beta chain came from a study of cytomegalovirus exposure and HLA in healthy donors. Germline V gene data show CDR1 as SGHAT and CDR2 as FQNNGV. Trimming cost V 5 bases and J 2 bases, with 15 bases left between them. The CDR3 has 15 residues. The PCR ran on 60 Vbeta and 13 Jbeta primers. The assay was immunoSEQ multiplex PCR, and TCRdb's table has in-frame clones only and misses some. Altogether 100,000 to 120,000 clones are present, about three quarters being singletons, with the ten largest covering roughly 2.9%. What was sequenced was PBMCs. This chain uses TRBV11-2 with TRBJ1-1, with D possibly TRBD1 on 6 matching bases. This TCR derives from a woman aged 60-70 years in good health and CMV-seropositive. The CDR3 bases are TGTGCCAGCAGCATCCAGACAGGTACTAACACTGAAGCTTTCTTT. Translating gives CASSIQTGTNTEAFF. The whole variable domain, remainder taken from reference TRBV11-2 and TRBJ1-1, is EAGVAQSPRYKIIEKRQSVAFWCNPISGHATLYWYQQILGQGPKLLIQFQNNGVVDDSQLPKDRFSAERLKGVDSTLKIQPAKLEDSAVYLCASSIQTGTNTEAFFGQGTRLTVV.